These T cell receptor beta chains were read from a single sample in a study of shared clonotypes between healthy human individuals. Libraries were prepared by immunoSEQ multiplex PCR; TCRdb keeps only in-frame clonotypes and omits some of them. Seen here are hundreds of thousands of clones, approximately 74% observed once, and the top ten hold 1.7%. Sequencing used memory CD4+ T cells sorted from blood. All receptors derive from a woman younger than 45 in good health. Each CDR3 is given with its conserved first and last residue. The D gene is left open where the match is weak. Clone sizes are given selectively: once, few, many, or a class where the clone is expanded.

j_call clone_size cdr3_length d_call v_call cdr3_nt cdr3_aa
TRBJ2-7 - 13 TRBD2 TRBV2 TGTGCCAGCAGTGAAGGACTAGCTTACGAGCAGTACTTC CASSEGLAYEQYF
TRBJ1-1 - 14 - TRBV7-3 TGTGCCAGCAGCTTATCAGGGATGAACACTGAAGCTTTCTTT CASSLSGMNTEAFF
TRBJ1-1 - 12 - TRBV23-1 TGCGCCAGAGGGGGGCACAATTTAGACGCTTTCTTT CARGGHNLDAFF
TRBJ2-1 - 14 - TRBV28 TGTGCCAGCAGTGGAAGGAGTCACTACAATGAGCAGTTCTTC CASSGRSHYNEQFF
TRBJ2-2 - 16 - TRBV6-5 TGTGCCAGCAGTTACGCCTTTACTAGTCTAATCGGGGAGCTGTTTTTT CASSYAFTSLIGELFF
TRBJ1-2 - 12 - TRBV5-6 TGTGCCAGCAGCCCGAATTGGGGAGGCTACACCTTC CASSPNWGGYTF
TRBJ2-1 - 14 - TRBV10-3 TGTGCCATCAGTGAGTCGGGACTCATCAATGAGCAGTTCTTC CAISESGLINEQFF
TRBJ2-1 - 14 - TRBV19 TGTGCCAGTAGTAGCGGGTTATCGTACAATGAGCAGTTCTTC CASSSGLSYNEQFF
TRBJ2-2 - 11 - TRBV29-1 TGCAGCGTAGGGGTCACCGGGGAGCTGTTTTTT CSVGVTGELFF
TRBJ1-2 - 14 TRBD1 TRBV7-9 TGTGCCAGCAGCTTAGAGAGGACAGGGTATGGCTACACCTTC CASSLERTGYGYTF
TRBJ2-5 few 13 - TRBV10-3 TGTGCCATCAGTGAAGTGTTAGGGGAGACCCAGTACTTC CAISEVLGETQYF
TRBJ1-5 - 16 - TRBV23-1 TGCGCCAGCAGTCAATTTCTGGGGGCTAGCAATCAGCCCCAGCATTTT CASSQFLGASNQPQHF
TRBJ1-2 - 13 - TRBV19 TGTGCCAGTAGTATCTGGCAGGCTGACGGCTACACCTTC CASSIWQADGYTF
TRBJ2-3 few 14 TRBD2 TRBV28 TGTGCCAGCAGTTTTAGAGGGAGGGACGATACGCAGTATTTT CASSFRGRDDTQYF